What follows are 19 T cell receptor beta chains derived from one specimen sequenced in a study of beta chain features in type 1 diabetes. Investigators reverse transcribed all isolated RNA, so they sequenced expressed TCRB transcripts. TCRdb keeps only in-frame clones here, not all; method: immunoSEQ multiplex PCR. The sample comprises 970,000 or so clones, 17% of which are singletons, and 0.02% to 0.03% rests with the top ten. Material for sequencing was naive CD4+ T cells from blood. Receptors were obtained from a young woman in good health.

CDR3 DNA sequence: TGTGCCAGCAGCTTGATAGGGGTACAGCAAGAGACCCAGTACTTC. This codes for CASSLIGVQQETQYF. The J gene is TRBJ2-5, the V gene TRBV5-6, with D maybe TRBD1 (5 bases). In germline, CDR1 is SGHDT, CDR2 YYEEEE. The CDR3 consists of 15 residues. Between the trimmed V and J ends, which lost 1 base and 2 bases, there was a span of 12 bases.

In DNA, the CDR3 is TGTGCCAGCAGCAAGGGGTTAAAACAAGAGACCCAGTACTTC. Protein product: CASSKGLKQETQYF. V is TRBV11-1 and J is TRBJ2-5, with D tentatively TRBD1 (5 bases). Looked up from germline, CDR1 is SGHAT and CDR2 is FQDESV (reference sequence). The CDR3 runs 14 residues. V lost 5 bases and J lost 2, with 12 bases in between.

Concerning this clone itself: This CDR3 is also generated by other DNA sequences in the sample. The chain joins TRBV5-1 to TRBJ2-7, with 10 bases fitting TRBD1. This CDR3 has 15 amino acids. Germline V gives CDR1 SGHRS, CDR2 YFSETQ. The V gene end was trimmed by 4 bases and the J gene end by 1 base; junction bases not matched to a gene: 5. The DNA for the CDR3 is TGCGCCAGCAGCCCTAGACAGGGGGCTTCCTACGAGCAGTACTTC. Protein product: CASSPRQGASYEQYF.

This clone appeared a few times. This chain uses TRBV10-2 with TRBJ2-7; 11 bases agree with TRBD2. Per the germline V gene, CDR1 is WSHSY and CDR2 is SAAADI. The CDR3 covers 16 residues. V gave up 3 bases and J gave up 5 bases; unmatched junction bases: 9. CDR3 coding DNA: TGCGCCAGCAGTGACTTCACTAGCGGGAGTTTCAACGAGCAGTACTTC. Translating gives CASSDFTSGSFNEQYF.

CDR3 in DNA: TGTGCCAGCAGCTGGAACCGAGGGACTAGCGGGAGTCTCTACAATGAGCAGTTCTTC. It specifies CASSWNRGTSGSLYNEQFF. The V gene is TRBV13, the J gene TRBJ2-1, with 14 bases that match TRBD2. Trimming took 4 bases from V and 3 from J; bases not matched to a gene: 11. Germline-derived CDR1 and CDR2 are PRHDT and FYEKMQ (reference sequence). CDR3 length: 19 residues. The full variable domain, in which reference TRBV13 and TRBJ2-1 provide the parts outside the CDR3, is AAGVIQSPRHLIKEKRETATLKCYPIPRHDTVYWYQQGPGQDPQFLISFYEKMQSDKGSIPDRFSAQQFSDYHSELNMSSLELGDSALYFCASSWNRGTSGSLYNEQFFGPGTRLTVL.

The chain couples TRBV27 to TRBJ2-3; no definite D call. The germline CDR1 and CDR2 sequences are MNHEY and SMNVEV (reference sequence). V dropped 7 bases and J dropped 2 bases, with 4 bases sitting between them. The CDR3 spans 11 residues. The CDR3, as DNA: TGTGCCAGCACCGCCACAGATACGCAGTATTTT. This codes for CASTATDTQYF.

This clone was counted a few times. The chain employs TRBV28 and TRBJ1-5; D gene unclear. From germline, CDR1 is MDHEN and CDR2 SYDVKM. V lost 10 bases to trimming and J lost 5 bases, with 12 bases between them. This CDR3 is built from 12 residues. The chain's CDR3 is CATQSRDQPQHF. CDR3 sequence (DNA): TGTGCCACCCAATCTCGGGATCAGCCCCAGCATTTT. The variable domain in full, completed from reference TRBV28 and TRBJ1-5, reads DVKVTQSSRYLVKRTGEKVFLECVQDMDHENMFWYRQDPGLGLRLIYFSYDVKMKEKGDIPEGYSVSREKKERFSLILESASTNQTSMYLCATQSRDQPQHFGDGTRLSIL.

This clone occurred a few times. J is TRBJ2-1 and V is TRBV28, with D possibly called TRBD1 or TRBD2 (5 bases each). Germline V gene lookup returns CDR1 MDHEN and CDR2 SYDVKM. V shed 7 bases and J shed 4 bases, with 29 bases lying between them. This CDR3 contains 19 residues. The DNA of the CDR3 is TGTGCCAGCACCGACATGAGGGGAGTAGCGCCGAGAGGATACAATGAGCAGTTCTTC. Its translation is CASTDMRGVAPRGYNEQFF.

Remarks on this clone: The sample carries other DNA sequences with the same CDR3. The chain carries TRBV5-1 and TRBJ2-7; TRBD1 is a possible D gene (6 bases). V was shortened by 4 bases and J by 3 bases, with 11 bases between the two germline ends. Germline V gene data show CDR1 as SGHRS and CDR2 as YFSETQ. The CDR3 runs to 13 residues. This CDR3 is CASSLTGYYEQYF. CDR3 coding DNA: TGCGCCAGCAGCCTGACAGGTTACTACGAGCAGTACTTC.

This clone was observed a few times. DNA for the CDR3: TGTGCCAGCAGCCGGGCGGGAGCGGCGCAGTATTTT. It encodes CASSRAGAAQYF. V gene TRBV4-2 combines with J gene TRBJ2-3; 7 nucleotides line up with TRBD2. The V gene end was trimmed by 4 bases and the J gene end by 10 bases; junction bases not matched to a gene: 5. In germline, CDR1 is LGHNA, CDR2 YNFKEQ. This CDR3 has 12 amino acids.

V and J are TRBV7-9 and TRBJ2-2; tentative D call: TRBD1 (6 bases). Trimming pared 0 bases from V and 7 bases from J, leaving 18 bases between. Germline values: CDR1 SEHNR, CDR2 FQNEAQ (reference sequence). The CDR3 length is 17 residues. Here the CDR3 DNA reads TGTGCCAGCAGCTTAGCGCCTGGGGGCCATAATATCGGGGAGCTGTTTTTT. Protein sequence: CASSLAPGGHNIGELFF.

V is TRBV9 and J is TRBJ2-5, with 10 positions matching TRBD2. Germline values: CDR1 SGDLS, CDR2 YYNGEE. With V trimmed by 4 bases and J by 5 bases, 11 bases remained unmatched. This CDR3 has 16 residues. Written as DNA, the CDR3 is TGTGCCAGCAGCCGTTCTAGCGGGAGTCGGGAGGAGACCCAGTACTTC. It is translated as CASSRSSGSREETQYF.

This clone was counted only a few times. The V gene is TRBV25-1, the J gene TRBJ1-4, with a tentative D call TRBD1 (5 bases). V was pared by 3 bases and J by 3 bases, with 11 bases between. The CDR3 runs 15 residues. CDR1 is MGHDK, CDR2 SYGVNS, per germline. The CDR3 reads CASSDSHRPNEKLFF. The CDR3 DNA reads TGTGCCAGCAGTGACTCTCACAGGCCTAATGAAAAACTGTTTTTT.

The chain couples TRBV19 to TRBJ1-3, with TRBD1 identical over 9 bases. Germline CDR1 LNHDA, CDR2 SQIVND (reference sequence). CDR3 size: 14 residues. With 7 bases clipped from V and 3 bases from J, the junction kept 4 bases outside the gene matches. CDR3 amino acids: CASKRQGDGNTIYF. In DNA form, the CDR3 reads TGTGCCAGTAAAAGACAGGGGGATGGAAACACCATATATTTT.

V gene TRBV6-6 combines with J gene TRBJ2-2, with unresolved D. With 3 bases removed from V and 0 bases from J, the gap between germline ends came to 5 bases. CDR3 size: 14 residues. Germline CDR1 MNHNY, CDR2 SVGAGI (reference sequence). The CDR3 sequence is CASSYRANTGELFF. DNA of the CDR3: TGTGCCAGCAGTTATCGGGCGAACACCGGGGAGCTGTTTTTT.

The chain recombines TRBV4-2 with TRBJ2-2; perhaps TRBD2 as D (5 bases). V was trimmed by 0 bases and J by 6 bases, leaving 17 bases between them. This CDR3 is built from 17 residues. CDR1 is LGHNA, CDR2 YNFKEQ, per germline. In DNA, the CDR3 is TGTGCCAGCAGCCAAGATTTAGGGCTTCGGGGATCCGGGGAGCTGTTTTTT. Translation gives CASSQDLGLRGSGELFF.

The table lists this clone with a few counts. The chain joins TRBV14 to TRBJ2-1; 9 bases are shared with TRBD1. V lost 2 bases, J lost 5 bases, and 4 bases stayed unmatched. Per germline, CDR1 SGHDN and CDR2 FVKESK. The CDR3 length is 15 residues. CDR3 in DNA: TGTGCCAGCAGCCAAAGGGACAGGGAAAACAATGAGCAGTTCTTC. It yields the protein CASSQRDRENNEQFF.

This rearrangement joins TRBV5-1 to TRBJ2-1; the match to TRBD2 covers 9 bases. The length of the CDR3 is 14 residues. CDR1 and CDR2 (germline): SGHRS, YFSETQ. Germline trimming cut 4 bases from V and 7 bases from J; bases unmatched to any gene: 6. The CDR3 loop is CASSPGLASNEQFF. DNA of the CDR3: TGCGCCAGCAGCCCTGGACTAGCGAGTAATGAGCAGTTCTTC.

This clone has only a few counts. The chain recombines TRBV28 with TRBJ2-7, with D possibly being TRBD2 (6 bases). The V gene lost 2 bases and the J gene lost 4 bases, with 27 bases spanning the gap. This CDR3 comprises 19 residues. From germline, CDR1 is MDHEN and CDR2 SYDVKM. The CDR3 sequence is CASSLSWGPDTRGGYEQYF. DNA for the CDR3: TGTGCCAGCAGTTTAAGTTGGGGACCGGATACTCGGGGAGGATACGAGCAGTACTTC.